This TCR beta chain is from a study of CD8 T cells in Susac syndrome. This clonotype was observed once. V lost 5 bases, J lost 3 bases, and 14 bases lay in between. The CDR3 is 13 residues long. Germline V gives CDR1 SQVTM, CDR2 ANQGSEA. Sequencing targeted TCR beta in blood CD8+ and CD4+ T cells. It was negative isolation that provided the CD8+ and CD4+ T cells, whereas TEMRA cells were enriched by FACS. After extraction with the RNeasy kit, about 0.5 to 1 ug of the RNA was reverse transcribed using random hexamers. TCRdb recomputed calls from the immunoSEQ multiplex PCR reads with MiXCR, one row per CDR3 protein. In the table there are approximately 130,000 distinct CDR3 sequences, 90% to 95% of which are singletons.

The receptor comes from a human donor with multiple sclerosis. Sequenced sample: CD8+ T cells from PBMCs. The V gene is TRBV29-1, the J gene TRBJ2-7; D might be TRBD2 (5 bases). The CDR3: CSVLVPRGYEQYF. CDR3 DNA: TGCAGCGTTTTGGTCCCTCGGGGCTACGAGCAGTACTTC.